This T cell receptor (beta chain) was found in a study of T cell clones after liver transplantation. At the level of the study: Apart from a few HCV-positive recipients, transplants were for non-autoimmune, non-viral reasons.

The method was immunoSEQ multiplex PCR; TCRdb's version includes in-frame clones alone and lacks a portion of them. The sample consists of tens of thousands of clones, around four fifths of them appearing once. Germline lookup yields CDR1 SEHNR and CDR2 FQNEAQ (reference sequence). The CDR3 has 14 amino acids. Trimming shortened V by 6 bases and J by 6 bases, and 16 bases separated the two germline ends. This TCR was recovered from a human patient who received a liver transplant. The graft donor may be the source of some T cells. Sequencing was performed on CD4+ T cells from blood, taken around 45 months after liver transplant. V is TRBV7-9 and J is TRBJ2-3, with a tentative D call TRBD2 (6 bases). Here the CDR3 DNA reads TGTGCCAGCAGGGTCCTAGCGCCCAGGGATACGCAGTATTTT. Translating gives CASRVLAPRDTQYF.